This T cell receptor beta chain came from a study of tumor-infiltrating lymphocytes in primary liver carcinoma. Study in general: Samples had roughly 3.5 to 7.5 million productive TCRbeta reads, comparable between tissue types. The study's findings and limits: Tumor region pairs outstripped tumor-adjacent and tumor-blood pairs in overlap.

The authors made TCR beta cDNA from roughly 480 ng total RNA with a constant-region primer. ARM-PCR was slightly modified, and three nested multiplex PCR rounds with it gave rise to the TCR beta libraries. A C-beta reverse primer was combined with TRBV1-TRBV30 forward primers in the first two PCR rounds, and each round had roughly 9 cycles. In TCRdb, the multiplex PCR reads were re-called with MiXCR into one record per CDR3 protein. The table shows fewer than 350,000 distinct CDR3 sequences, with approximately 60% occurring only once. About this clonotype itself: Its antigen is still unknown.

V gave up 1 base and J gave up 1 base; unmatched junction bases: 5. CDR1 is MDHEN, CDR2 SYDVKM, per germline. The CDR3 length is 16 residues. Unsorted whole blood served as the source of blood RNA, and germline DNA was extracted as well. Before the operation took place, about 4 milliliters of peripheral blood were collected. The chain carries TRBV28 and TRBJ2-7; 9 bases fit TRBD2. The clonotype was recovered from a man in his forties with primary liver carcinoma and hepatitis B virus infection. Material for sequencing was peripheral blood. The CDR3 coding sequence is TGTGCCAGCAGTTTATTTGGACTAGCGCCTTCCTACGAGCAGTACTTC. Protein product: CASSLFGLAPSYEQYF.